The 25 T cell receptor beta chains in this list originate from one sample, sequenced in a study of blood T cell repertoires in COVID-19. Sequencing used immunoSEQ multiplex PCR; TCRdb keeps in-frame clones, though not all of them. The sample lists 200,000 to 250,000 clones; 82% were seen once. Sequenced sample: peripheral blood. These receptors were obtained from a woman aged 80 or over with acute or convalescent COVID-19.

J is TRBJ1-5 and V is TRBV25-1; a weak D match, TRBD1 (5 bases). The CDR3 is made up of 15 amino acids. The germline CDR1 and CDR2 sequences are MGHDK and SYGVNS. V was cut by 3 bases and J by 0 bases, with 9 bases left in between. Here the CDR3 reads CASSEEGPSNQPQHF. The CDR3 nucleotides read TGTGCCAGCAGTGAGGAGGGGCCTAGCAATCAGCCCCAGCATTTT. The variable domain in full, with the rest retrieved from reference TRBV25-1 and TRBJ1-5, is EADIYQTPRYLVIGTGKKITLECSQTMGHDKMYWYQQDPGMELHLIHYSYGVNSTEKGDLSSESTVSRIRTEHFPLTLESARPSHTSQYLCASSEEGPSNQPQHFGDGTRLSIL.

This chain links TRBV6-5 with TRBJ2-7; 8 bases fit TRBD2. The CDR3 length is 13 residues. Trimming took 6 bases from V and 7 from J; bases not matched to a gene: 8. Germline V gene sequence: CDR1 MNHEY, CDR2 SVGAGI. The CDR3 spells CASRTLLAAEQYF. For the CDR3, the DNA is TGTGCCAGCAGGACCTTACTAGCGGCTGAGCAGTACTTC.

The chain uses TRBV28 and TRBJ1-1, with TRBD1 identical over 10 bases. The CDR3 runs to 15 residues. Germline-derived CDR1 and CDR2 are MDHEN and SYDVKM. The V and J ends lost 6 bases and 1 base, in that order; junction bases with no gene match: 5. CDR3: CASSPRTGGNTEAFF. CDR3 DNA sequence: TGTGCCAGCAGCCCCCGGACAGGGGGGAACACTGAAGCTTTCTTT.

This CDR3 is CATSSRRTSGGGGETQYF. The CDR3, as DNA: TGTGCCACCAGCTCCCGTAGGACTAGCGGGGGAGGGGGAGAGACCCAGTACTTC. The rearrangement uses TRBV15 and TRBJ2-5; the match to TRBD2 covers 13 bases. J was trimmed by 4 bases and V by 5 bases; bases with no gene match: 13. CDR3 length: 18 residues. Germline CDR1 reads LNHNV; CDR2 reads YYDKDF (reference sequence). Complete variable domain (other parts from reference TRBV15 and TRBJ2-5): DAMVIQNPRYQVTQFGKPVTLSCSQTLNHNVMYWYQQKSSQAPKLLFHYYDKDFNNEADTPDNFQSRRPNTSFCFLDIRSPGLGDTAMYLCATSSRRTSGGGGETQYFGPGTRLLVL.

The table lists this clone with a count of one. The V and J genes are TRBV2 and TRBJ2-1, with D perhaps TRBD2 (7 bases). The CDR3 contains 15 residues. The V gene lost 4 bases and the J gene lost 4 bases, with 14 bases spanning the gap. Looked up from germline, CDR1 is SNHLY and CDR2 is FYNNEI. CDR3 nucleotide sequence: TGTGCCAGCAGTGCTCGGGGGGCCGGATACAATGAGCAGTTCTTC. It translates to CASSARGAGYNEQFF. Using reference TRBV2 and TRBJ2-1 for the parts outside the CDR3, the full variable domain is EPEVTQTPSHQVTQMGQEVILRCVPISNHLYFYWYRQILGQKVEFLVSFYNNEISEKSEIFDDQFSVERPDGSNFTLKIRSTKLEDSAMYFCASSARGAGYNEQFFGPGTRLTVL.

CDR3 protein: CASSEALGGLAKNIQYF. The DNA of the CDR3 is TGTGCCAGCAGTGAAGCGCTTGGAGGCCTAGCCAAAAACATTCAGTACTTC. This chain uses TRBV2 with TRBJ2-4, with D perhaps TRBD2 (5 bases). This CDR3 is 17 amino acids long. Germline CDR1 SNHLY, CDR2 FYNNEI. V shed 0 bases and J shed 0 bases, with 12 bases lying between them.

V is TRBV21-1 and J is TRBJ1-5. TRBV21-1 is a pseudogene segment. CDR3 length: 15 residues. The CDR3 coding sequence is TGTGCCAGCACCCGGGGGATGGGGAGCAATCAGCCCCAGCATTTT. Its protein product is CASTRGMGSNQPQHF.

The chain's CDR3 is CATSDAQGGGSEAFF. As DNA, the CDR3 is TGTGCCACCAGTGATGCACAGGGCGGGGGGTCTGAAGCTTTCTTT. This sequence joins TRBV24-1 and TRBJ1-1, with D maybe TRBD1 (6 bases). V lost 3 bases and J 6 bases, leaving 16 bases between the germline ends. This CDR3 spans 15 amino acids. From germline, CDR1 is KGHDR and CDR2 SFDVKD.

CDR3: CASSEAFSTRSYTF. The CDR3 bases are TGTGCCAGCAGTGAAGCGTTTAGCACTAGGTCGTACACCTTC. V and J are TRBV6-1 and TRBJ1-2, with D unclear. Trimming pared 0 bases from V and 11 bases from J, leaving 16 bases between. Germline assignment: CDR1 MNHNS and CDR2 SASEGT. CDR3 size: 14 residues.

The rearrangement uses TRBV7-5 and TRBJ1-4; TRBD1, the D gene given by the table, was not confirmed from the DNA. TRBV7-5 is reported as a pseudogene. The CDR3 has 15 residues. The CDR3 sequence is CARSPGQGGNEKLFF. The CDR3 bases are TGTGCCAGAAGCCCAGGACAGGGGGGAAATGAAAAACTGTTTTTT.

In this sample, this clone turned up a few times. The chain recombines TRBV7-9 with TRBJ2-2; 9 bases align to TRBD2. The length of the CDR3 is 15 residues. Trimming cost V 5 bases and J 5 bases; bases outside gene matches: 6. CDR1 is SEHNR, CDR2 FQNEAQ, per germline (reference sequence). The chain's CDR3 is CASSRRGGRTGELFF. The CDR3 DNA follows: TGTGCCAGCAGCCGGCGGGGGGGCCGGACCGGGGAGCTGTTTTTT.

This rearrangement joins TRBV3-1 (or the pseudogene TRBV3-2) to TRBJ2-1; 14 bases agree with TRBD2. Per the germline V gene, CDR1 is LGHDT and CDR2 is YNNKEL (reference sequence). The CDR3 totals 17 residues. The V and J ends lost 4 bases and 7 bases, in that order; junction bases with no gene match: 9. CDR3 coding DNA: TGTGCCAGCAGCCTTCGGACTAGCGGGGGGCCCGGGAATGAGCAGTTCTTC. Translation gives CASSLRTSGGPGNEQFF.

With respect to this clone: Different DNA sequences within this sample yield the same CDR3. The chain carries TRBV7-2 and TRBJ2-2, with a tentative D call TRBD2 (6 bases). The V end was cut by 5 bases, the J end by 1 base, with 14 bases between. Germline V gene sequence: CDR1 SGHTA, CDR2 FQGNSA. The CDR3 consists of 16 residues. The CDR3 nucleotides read TGTGCCAGCAGCCTCGTCGGAGGGCTGAACACCGGGGAGCTGTTTTTT. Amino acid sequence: CASSLVGGLNTGELFF.

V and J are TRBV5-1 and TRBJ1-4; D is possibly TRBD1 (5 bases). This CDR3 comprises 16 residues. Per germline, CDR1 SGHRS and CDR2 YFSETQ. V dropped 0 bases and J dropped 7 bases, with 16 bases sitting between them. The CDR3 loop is CASSLDPTVGGEKLFF. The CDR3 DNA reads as TGCGCCAGCAGCTTGGACCCTACAGTGGGGGGTGAAAAACTGTTTTTT.

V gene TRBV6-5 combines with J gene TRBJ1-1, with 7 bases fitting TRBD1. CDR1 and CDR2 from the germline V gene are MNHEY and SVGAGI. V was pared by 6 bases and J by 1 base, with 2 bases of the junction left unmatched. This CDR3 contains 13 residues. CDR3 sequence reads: CASSDRENTEAFF. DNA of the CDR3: TGTGCCAGCAGCGACAGGGAGAACACTGAAGCTTTCTTT.

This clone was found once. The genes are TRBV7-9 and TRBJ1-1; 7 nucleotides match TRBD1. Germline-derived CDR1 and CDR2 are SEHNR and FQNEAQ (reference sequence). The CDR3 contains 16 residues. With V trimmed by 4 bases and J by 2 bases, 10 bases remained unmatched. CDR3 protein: CASSYSGAGGNTEAFF. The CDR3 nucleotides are TGTGCCAGCAGCTACTCGGGGGCAGGGGGTAACACTGAAGCTTTCTTT.

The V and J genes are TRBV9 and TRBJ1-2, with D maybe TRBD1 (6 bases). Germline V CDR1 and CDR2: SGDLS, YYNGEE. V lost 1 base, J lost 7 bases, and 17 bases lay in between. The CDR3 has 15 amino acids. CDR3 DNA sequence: TGTGCCAGCAGCGTAACCCCACAGGGTTCGTCTGGCTACACCTTC. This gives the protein CASSVTPQGSSGYTF.

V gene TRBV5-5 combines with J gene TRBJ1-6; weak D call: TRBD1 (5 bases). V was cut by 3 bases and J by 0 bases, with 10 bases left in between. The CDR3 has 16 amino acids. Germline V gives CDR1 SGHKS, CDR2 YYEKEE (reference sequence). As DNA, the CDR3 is TGTGCCAGCAGCTCGACAGACAGCTCCTATAATTCACCCCTCCACTTT. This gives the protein CASSSTDSSYNSPLHF.

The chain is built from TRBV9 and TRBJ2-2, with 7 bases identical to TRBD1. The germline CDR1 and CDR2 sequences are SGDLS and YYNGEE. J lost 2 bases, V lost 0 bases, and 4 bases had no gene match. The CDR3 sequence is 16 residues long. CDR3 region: CASSVAGTANTGELFF. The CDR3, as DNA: TGTGCCAGCAGCGTAGCTGGGACAGCCAACACCGGGGAGCTGTTTTTT.

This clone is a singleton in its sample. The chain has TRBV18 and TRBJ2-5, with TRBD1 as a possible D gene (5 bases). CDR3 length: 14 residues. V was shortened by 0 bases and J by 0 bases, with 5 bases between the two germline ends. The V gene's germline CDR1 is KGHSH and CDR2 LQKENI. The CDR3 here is CASSPPTDQETQYF. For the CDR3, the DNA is TGTGCCAGCTCACCACCGACAGACCAAGAGACCCAGTACTTC.

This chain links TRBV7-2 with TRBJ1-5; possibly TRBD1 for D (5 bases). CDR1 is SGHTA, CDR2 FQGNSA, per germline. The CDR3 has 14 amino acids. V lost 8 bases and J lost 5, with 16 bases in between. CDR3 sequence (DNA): TGTGCCAGCGGTATGGGGCAGGGATATCAGCCCCAGCATTTT. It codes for CASGMGQGYQPQHF.

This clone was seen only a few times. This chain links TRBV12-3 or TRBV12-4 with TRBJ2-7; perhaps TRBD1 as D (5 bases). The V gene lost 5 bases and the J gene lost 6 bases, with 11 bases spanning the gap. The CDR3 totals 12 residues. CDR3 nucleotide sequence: TGTGCCAGCAGTCTTCGGACATCCGAGCAGTACTTC. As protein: CASSLRTSEQYF.

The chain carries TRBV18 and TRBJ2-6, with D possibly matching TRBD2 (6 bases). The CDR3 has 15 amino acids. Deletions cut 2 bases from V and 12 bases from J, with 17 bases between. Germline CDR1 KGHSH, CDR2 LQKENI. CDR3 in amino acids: CASSPGGQSHGVLTF. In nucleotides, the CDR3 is TGTGCCAGCTCACCAGGAGGGCAGTCGCACGGCGTCCTGACTTTC.

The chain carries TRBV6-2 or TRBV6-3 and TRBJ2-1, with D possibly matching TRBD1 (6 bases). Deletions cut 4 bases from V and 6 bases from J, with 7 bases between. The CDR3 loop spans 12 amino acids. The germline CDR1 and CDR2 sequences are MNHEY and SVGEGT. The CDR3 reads CASSLQGNEQFF. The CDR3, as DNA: TGTGCCAGCAGTTTACAGGGCAATGAGCAGTTCTTC.

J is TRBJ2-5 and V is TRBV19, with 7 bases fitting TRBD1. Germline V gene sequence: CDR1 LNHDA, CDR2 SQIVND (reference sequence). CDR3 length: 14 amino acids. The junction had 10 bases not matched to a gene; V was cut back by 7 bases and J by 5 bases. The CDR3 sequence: CASTQGTQGETQYF. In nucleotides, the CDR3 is TGTGCCAGTACACAGGGGACCCAGGGGGAGACCCAGTACTTC.